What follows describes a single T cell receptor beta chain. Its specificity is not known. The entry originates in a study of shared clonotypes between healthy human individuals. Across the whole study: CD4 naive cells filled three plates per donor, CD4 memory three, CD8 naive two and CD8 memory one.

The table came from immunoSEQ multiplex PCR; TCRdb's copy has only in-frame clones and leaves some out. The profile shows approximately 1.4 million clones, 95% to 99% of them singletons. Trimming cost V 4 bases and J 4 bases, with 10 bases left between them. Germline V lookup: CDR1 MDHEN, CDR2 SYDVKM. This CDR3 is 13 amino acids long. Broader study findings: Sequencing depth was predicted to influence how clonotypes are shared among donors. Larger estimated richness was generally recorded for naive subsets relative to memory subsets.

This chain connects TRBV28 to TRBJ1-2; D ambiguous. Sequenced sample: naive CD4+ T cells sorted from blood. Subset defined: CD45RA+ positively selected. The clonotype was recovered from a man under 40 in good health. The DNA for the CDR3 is TGTGCCAGCAGTTCATCGGATAGCTATGGCTACACCTTC. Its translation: CASSSSDSYGYTF.